Following are 17 T cell receptor beta chains from one sample sequenced in a study of blood T cell repertoires in COVID-19. Some clones are missing from TCRdb's copy, which holds only in-frame ones; the method was immunoSEQ multiplex PCR. This table has 100,000 or so clones, roughly 90% appearing once. Sequencing input: peripheral blood. The receptors stem from a man aged 30-40 years in a cohort sampled during active COVID-19.

The chain is built from TRBV5-1 and TRBJ2-7; D is unresolved. Germline V gene data show CDR1 as SGHRS and CDR2 as YFSETQ. The CDR3 is 13 residues long. The V gene lost 0 bases and the J gene lost 3 bases, with 7 bases spanning the gap. This CDR3 is CASSLGPLYEQYF. CDR3 DNA: TGCGCCAGCAGCTTGGGGCCGCTCTACGAGCAGTACTTC.

The chain carries TRBV30 and TRBJ1-5; D is possibly TRBD1 (6 bases). This CDR3 has 14 residues. V was pared by 2 bases and J by 4 bases, with 12 bases between. Germline CDR1 reads GTSNPN; CDR2 reads SVGIG (reference sequence). The CDR3 sequence: CAWSLQGRNQPQHF. The CDR3 nucleotides are TGTGCCTGGAGTCTACAGGGCCGAAATCAGCCCCAGCATTTT. Supplemented by reference TRBV30 and TRBJ1-5, the full variable domain reads SQTIHQWPATLVQPVGSPLSLECTVEGTSNPNLYWYRQAAGRGLQLLFYSVGIGQISSEVPQNLSASRPQDRQFILSSKKLLLSDSGFYLCAWSLQGRNQPQHFGDGTRLSIL.

The CDR3 sequence: CASSQETSSATQYF. The CDR3 bases are TGTGCCAGCAGCCAAGAAACTAGTTCCGCTACGCAGTATTTT. This rearrangement joins TRBV4-2 to TRBJ2-3; D possibly corresponds to TRBD2 (5 bases). The germline gives CDR1 LGHNA, CDR2 YNFKEQ. Trimming pared 0 bases from V and 8 bases from J, leaving 12 bases between. The CDR3 is made up of 14 amino acids.

This clone has more than one count but fewer than ten. The rearrangement links TRBV11-2 to TRBJ2-3; D gene unclear. The germline V gene encodes CDR1 SGHAT and CDR2 FQNNGV. The CDR3 has 14 amino acids. V dropped 0 bases and J dropped 1 base, with 5 bases sitting between them. CDR3 protein: CASSLDQGTDTQYF. In DNA form, the CDR3 reads TGTGCCAGCAGCTTAGATCAGGGCACAGATACGCAGTATTTT.

V usage is TRBV5-4 and J usage is TRBJ2-3; 7 bases agree with TRBD2. The CDR3 has 15 amino acids. J lost 6 bases, V lost 2 bases, and 9 bases had no gene match. The germline gives CDR1 SGHNT, CDR2 YYREEE (reference sequence). As DNA, the CDR3 is TGTGCCAGCAGCTTCGCTGGCGGGGGAGCGGATACGCAGTATTTT. Its translation is CASSFAGGGADTQYF.

This clone was counted between two and nine times. The chain links TRBV2 to TRBJ2-3, with 7 bases identical to TRBD1. CDR1 SNHLY and CDR2 FYNNEI come from the germline V gene. Trimming removed 3 bases from V and 0 bases from J; junction bases left unmatched: 9. The CDR3 length is 17 residues. The CDR3 is CASSEDRYPPSTDTQYF. The CDR3, as DNA: TGTGCCAGCAGTGAGGACAGGTACCCACCTAGCACAGATACGCAGTATTTT.

The V call is TRBV7-2, the J call TRBJ2-1, with TRBD2 identical over 8 bases. Germline V CDR1 and CDR2: SGHTA, FQGNSA. The CDR3 covers 15 residues. Germline trimming cut 5 bases from V and 6 bases from J; bases unmatched to any gene: 9. In DNA form, the CDR3 reads TGTGCCAGCAGCCCCCCAGCCGGGAGGGGCAATGAGCAGTTCTTC. Residues: CASSPPAGRGNEQFF.

The rearrangement joins TRBV27 to TRBJ2-1, with 8 bases identical to TRBD2. This CDR3 is built from 13 residues. With 9 bases clipped from V and 8 bases from J, the junction kept 9 bases outside the gene matches. The germline V gene encodes CDR1 MNHEY and CDR2 SMNVEV (reference sequence). The CDR3: CASSWGTRYEQFF. In DNA, the CDR3 is TGTGCCAGTTCCTGGGGGACTAGGTATGAGCAGTTCTTC.

The J gene is TRBJ1-6, the V gene TRBV30; the D gene is possibly TRBD1 (6 bases). V was cut by 6 bases and J by 7 bases, with 16 bases left in between. The CDR3 spans 14 residues. Germline V gives CDR1 GTSNPN, CDR2 SVGIG (reference sequence). The CDR3 loop is CACKQGKSNSPLHF. The CDR3 DNA sequence: TGTGCCTGCAAGCAGGGGAAGTCGAATTCACCCCTCCACTTT.

This rearrangement joins TRBV10-3 to TRBJ1-1; 10 nucleotides line up with TRBD1. Germline loops: CDR1 ENHRY, CDR2 SYGVKD. The trim removed 10 bases at V and 0 bases at J, leaving 8 bases unmatched. CDR3 length: 15 residues. The CDR3 protein is CATKGTGDMNTEAFF. In nucleotides, the CDR3 is TGTGCCACCAAGGGGACAGGGGACATGAACACTGAAGCTTTCTTT.

The rearrangement joins TRBV6-1 to TRBJ1-1; no clear D gene. Trimming removed 6 bases from V and 1 base from J, with 15 bases in between. Germline CDR1 reads MNHNS; CDR2 reads SASEGT. The length of the CDR3 is 15 residues. The CDR3: CASSSPDGKNTEAFF. DNA of the CDR3: TGTGCCAGCAGCTCCCCTGACGGGAAGAACACTGAAGCTTTCTTT.

V is TRBV11-1 and J is TRBJ1-2, with 8 bases matching TRBD1. The CDR3 runs to 13 residues. With V trimmed by 4 bases and J by 4 bases, 2 bases remained unmatched. Germline V lookup: CDR1 SGHAT, CDR2 FQDESV (reference sequence). For the CDR3, the DNA is TGTGCCAGCAGCTCAGGGGGCGGCTATGGCTACACCTTC. This encodes CASSSGGGYGYTF.

This rearrangement joins TRBV19 to TRBJ2-2, with D tentatively TRBD1 (5 bases). This CDR3 contains 15 residues. Germline values: CDR1 LNHDA, CDR2 SQIVND (reference sequence). Trimming shortened V by 0 bases and J by 7 bases, and 12 bases separated the two germline ends. The CDR3 region is CASSIEAGNYGELFF. In nucleotides, the CDR3 is TGTGCCAGTAGTATAGAGGCAGGGAATTACGGGGAGCTGTTTTTT.

This sequence joins TRBV27 and TRBJ1-2; no reliable D call. Germline V CDR1 and CDR2: MNHEY, SMNVEV (reference sequence). V was pared by 6 bases and J by 2 bases, with 16 bases between. The CDR3 consists of 15 residues. The CDR3 bases are TGTGCCAGCAGCCCCAAACTTCGGAGAAACTATGGCTACACCTTC. This sequence encodes CASSPKLRRNYGYTF.

The rearrangement links TRBV3-1 (or the pseudogene TRBV3-2) to TRBJ2-5; TRBD2 matches at 13 bases. After removal of 6 bases from V and 5 bases from J, the junction contained 12 bases not matched to a gene. Germline assignment: CDR1 LGHDT and CDR2 YNNKEL (reference sequence). The CDR3 has 17 amino acids. CDR3 nucleotides: TGTGCCAGCAGAAGCAGTAGGACTAGCGGGGGCCGGGAGACCCAGTACTTC. Its translation: CASRSSRTSGGRETQYF.

V gene TRBV10-3 combines with J gene TRBJ1-2, with D uncertain. Germline CDR1 ENHRY, CDR2 SYGVKD. Trimming took off 5 bases at V and 8 bases at J, with 18 bases between the two ends. CDR3 length equals 14 residues. CDR3 protein: CAISSGPLGWGYTF. Written as DNA, the CDR3 is TGTGCCATCAGTTCTGGGCCATTGGGTTGGGGCTACACCTTC.

The chain combines TRBV6-5 with TRBJ1-2, with TRBD1 matching 10 bases. Germline-derived CDR1 and CDR2 are MNHEY and SVGAGI. The J segment lost 5 bases and the V segment lost 6 bases, leaving 6 bases of the junction unmatched. This CDR3 has 14 residues. The CDR3 spells CASSSWTGGYGYTF. DNA for the CDR3: TGTGCCAGCAGCTCATGGACAGGGGGATATGGCTACACCTTC.